This TCR beta chain was found in a study of early T cells in non-severe SARS-CoV-2 infection. Each cDNA molecule carried a unique molecular identifier. TCRdb reprocessed the 5' RACE reads via MiXCR and lists one record per CDR3 protein. The profile shows approximately 80,000 distinct CDR3 sequences, about 11% of them singletons. CDR3 length: 14 residues. The V segment lost 6 bases and the J segment 3 bases; nucleotides outside the gene matches: 4. Germline V gene data show CDR1 as DFQATT and CDR2 as SNEGSKA (reference sequence). This clonotype was counted at least ten times. This chain uses TRBV20-1 with TRBJ1-6; 8 bases agree with TRBD1. The sequencing used whole blood, collected at baseline. The TCR comes from an adult who was a healthcare worker with PCR-confirmed SARS-CoV-2 infection or an uninfected control (not recorded which). The chain's CDR3 is CSAPDRGYNSPLHF. CDR3 nucleotide sequence: TGCAGTGCCCCTGACAGGGGCTATAATTCACCCCTCCACTTT.